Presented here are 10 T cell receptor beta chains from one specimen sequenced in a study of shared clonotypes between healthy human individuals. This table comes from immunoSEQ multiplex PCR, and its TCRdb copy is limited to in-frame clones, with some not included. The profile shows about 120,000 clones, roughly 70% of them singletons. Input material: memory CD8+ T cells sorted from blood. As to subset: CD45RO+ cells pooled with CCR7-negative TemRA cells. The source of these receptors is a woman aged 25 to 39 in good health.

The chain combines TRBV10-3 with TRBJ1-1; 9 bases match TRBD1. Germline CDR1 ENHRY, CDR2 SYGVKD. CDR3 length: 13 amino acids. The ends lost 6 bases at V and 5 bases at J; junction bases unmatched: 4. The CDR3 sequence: CAIRTGGFTEAFF. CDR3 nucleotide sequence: TGTGCCATCAGGACAGGGGGTTTTACTGAAGCTTTCTTT.

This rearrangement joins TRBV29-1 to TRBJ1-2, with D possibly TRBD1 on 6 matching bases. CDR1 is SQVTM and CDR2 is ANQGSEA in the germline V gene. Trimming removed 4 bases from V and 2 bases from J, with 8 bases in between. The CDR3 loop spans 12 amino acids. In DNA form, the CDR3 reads TGCAGCGTTGGTGACAGGAACTATGGCTACACCTTC. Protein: CSVGDRNYGYTF.

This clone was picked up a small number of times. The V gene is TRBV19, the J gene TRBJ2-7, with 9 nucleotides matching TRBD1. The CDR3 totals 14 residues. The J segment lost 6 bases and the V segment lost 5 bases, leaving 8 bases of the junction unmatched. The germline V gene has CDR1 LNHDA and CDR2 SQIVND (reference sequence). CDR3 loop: CASSLWTGAGEQYF. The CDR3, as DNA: TGTGCCAGTAGTTTATGGACAGGGGCCGGCGAGCAGTACTTC.

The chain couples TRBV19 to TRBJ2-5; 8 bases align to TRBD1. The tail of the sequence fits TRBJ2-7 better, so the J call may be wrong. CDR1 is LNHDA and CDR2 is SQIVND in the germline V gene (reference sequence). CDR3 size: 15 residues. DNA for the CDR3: TGTGCCAGTAGCCCCCGGACAGGGTCTTCCTACGAGCAGTACTTC. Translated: CASSPRTGSSYEQYF.

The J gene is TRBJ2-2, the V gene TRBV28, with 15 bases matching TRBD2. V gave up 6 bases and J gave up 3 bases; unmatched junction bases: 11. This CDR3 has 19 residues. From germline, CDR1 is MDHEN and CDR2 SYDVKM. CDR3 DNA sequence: TGTGCCAGCAGATTTTCCGGGACTAGCGGGAGGCCCTACACCGGGGAGCTGTTTTTT. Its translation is CASRFSGTSGRPYTGELFF.

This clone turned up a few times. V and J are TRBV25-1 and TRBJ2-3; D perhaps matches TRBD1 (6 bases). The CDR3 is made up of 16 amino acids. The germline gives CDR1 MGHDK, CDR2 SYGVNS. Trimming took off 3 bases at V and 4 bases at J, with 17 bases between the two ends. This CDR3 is CASSEVPRGTADTQYF. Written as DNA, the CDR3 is TGTGCCAGCAGTGAGGTTCCCAGGGGCACCGCAGATACGCAGTATTTT.

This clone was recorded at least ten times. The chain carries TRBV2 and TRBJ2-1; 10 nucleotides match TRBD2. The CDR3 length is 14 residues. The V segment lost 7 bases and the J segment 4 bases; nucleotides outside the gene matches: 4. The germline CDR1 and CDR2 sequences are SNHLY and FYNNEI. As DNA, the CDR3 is TGTGCCAGCAAGTCGACTAGCGGGTACAATGAGCAGTTCTTC. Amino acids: CASKSTSGYNEQFF.

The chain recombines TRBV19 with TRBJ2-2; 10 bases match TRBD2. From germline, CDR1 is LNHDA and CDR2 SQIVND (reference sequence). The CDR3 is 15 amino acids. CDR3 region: CASRTSGMNTGELFF. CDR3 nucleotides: TGTGCAAGCAGGACTAGCGGAATGAACACCGGGGAGCTGTTTTTT. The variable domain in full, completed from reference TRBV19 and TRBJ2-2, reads DGGITQSPKYLFRKEGQNVTLSCEQNLNHDAMYWYRQDPGQGLRLIYYSQIVNDFQKGDIAEGYSVSREKKESFPLTVTSAQKNPTAFYLCASRTSGMNTGELFFGEGSRLTVL.

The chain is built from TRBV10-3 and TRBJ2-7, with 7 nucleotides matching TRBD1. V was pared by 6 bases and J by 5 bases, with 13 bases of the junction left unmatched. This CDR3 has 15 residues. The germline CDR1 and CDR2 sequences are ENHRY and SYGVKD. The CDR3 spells CAISPRGRGMDEQYF. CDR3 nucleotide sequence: TGTGCCATCAGCCCCCGCGGCAGGGGGATGGACGAGCAGTACTTC.

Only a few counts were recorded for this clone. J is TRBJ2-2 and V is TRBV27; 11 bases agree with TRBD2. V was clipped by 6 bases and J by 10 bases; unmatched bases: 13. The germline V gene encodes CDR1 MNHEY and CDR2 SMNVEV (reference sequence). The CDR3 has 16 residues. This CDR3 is CASRLLGTSGALELFF. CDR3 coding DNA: TGTGCCAGCAGATTACTGGGGACTAGCGGAGCATTGGAGCTGTTTTTT.